One and the same sample provided the 6 T cell receptor beta chains below, sequenced in a study of neurological immune-mediated disorders. TCRdb fed the 5' RACE reads into MiXCR, producing one record per CDR3 protein. The sample includes 84,000 or so distinct CDR3 sequences, 13% of them seen just once. Time point meaning: longitudinal time-point 2. Sequenced input: PBMCs. All receptors derive from a female donor with HTLV-1-associated myelopathy (HAM/TSP).

This clonotype was counted many times. The V and J genes are TRBV29-1 and TRBJ2-2; 9 positions agree with TRBD1. This CDR3 contains 15 residues. The V gene's germline CDR1 is SQVTM and CDR2 ANQGSEA. The V gene end was trimmed by 7 bases and the J gene end by 7 bases; junction bases not matched to a gene: 13. The CDR3 DNA sequence: TGCAGCGCATTCTCCGGGACAGGGCTGGGCGGGGAGCTGTTTTTT. Its protein product is CSAFSGTGLGGELFF.

Note on this clonotype: A read error is possible here, since a much larger clone lies one base away. This sequence joins TRBV18 and TRBJ1-4; D is possibly TRBD1 (5 bases). The V gene lost 6 bases and the J gene lost 4 bases, with 15 bases spanning the gap. The CDR3 runs to 15 residues. Germline V gene sequence: CDR1 KGHSH, CDR2 LQKENI. The CDR3 region has the DNA TGTGCCAGCTCGGGGAGACAGACCGATAATGAAAAACTGTTTTTT. Encoded protein: CASSGRQTDNEKLFF. The entire variable domain, with the rest obtained from reference TRBV18 and TRBJ1-4, is as follows: NAGVMQNPRHLVRRRGQEARLRCSPMKGHSHVYWYRQLPEEGLKFMVYLQKENIIDESGMPKERFSAEFPKEGPSILRIQQVVRGDSAAYFCASSGRQTDNEKLFFGSGTQLSVL.

This clonotype was found many times. This sequence joins TRBV20-1 and TRBJ2-5; D perhaps matches TRBD1 (6 bases). The germline gives CDR1 DFQATT, CDR2 SNEGSKA (reference sequence). The germline V and J ends were trimmed by 0 bases and 4 bases, with 12 bases remaining between them. The CDR3 is 14 residues long. The CDR3 spells CSARDNRAGETQYF. The CDR3 region has the DNA TGCAGTGCTAGAGATAACAGGGCGGGAGAGACCCAGTACTTC.

There are many counts of this clonotype. The CDR3 nucleotides read TGCGCCAGCAGCGGCCCTCGTGGGGGGGCGGAGCAGTTCTTC. It translates to CASSGPRGGAEQFF. This chain links TRBV5-1 with TRBJ2-1; possibly TRBD2 for D (7 bases). Trimming cost V 4 bases and J 10 bases, with 18 bases left between them. CDR1 SGHRS and CDR2 YFSETQ come from the germline V gene. The length of the CDR3 is 14 residues. The complete variable domain, with remaining parts taken from reference TRBV5-1 and TRBJ2-1, reads KAGVTQTPRYLIKTRGQQVTLSCSPISGHRSVSWYQQTPGQGLQFLFEYFSETQRNKGNFPGRFSGRQFSNSRSEMNVSTLELGDSALYLCASSGPRGGAEQFFGPGTRLTVL.

This clonotype has a count of ten or more. This rearrangement joins TRBV5-1 to TRBJ2-7, with D tentatively TRBD1 (6 bases). The V gene lost 4 bases and the J gene lost 6 bases, with 20 bases spanning the gap. CDR3 size: 15 residues. Germline V lookup: CDR1 SGHRS, CDR2 YFSETQ. The CDR3 DNA reads TGCGCCAGCAGCCCGACCGAGTACAGGGTTCTCGAGCAGTACTTC. Its protein product is CASSPTEYRVLEQYF.

This clonotype was seen ten or more times. The CDR3 sequence is CASSLLGSSYNEQFF. The DNA for the CDR3 is TGCGCCAGCAGCCTTCTTGGGAGCTCCTACAATGAGCAGTTCTTC. The genes are TRBV5-1 and TRBJ2-1, with a possible D match to TRBD2 (5 bases). The CDR3 is made up of 15 amino acids. V dropped 4 bases and J dropped 0 bases, with 11 bases sitting between them. Germline V gene sequence: CDR1 SGHRS, CDR2 YFSETQ. The variable domain in full, with the rest retrieved from reference TRBV5-1 and TRBJ2-1, is KAGVTQTPRYLIKTRGQQVTLSCSPISGHRSVSWYQQTPGQGLQFLFEYFSETQRNKGNFPGRFSGRQFSNSRSEMNVSTLELGDSALYLCASSLLGSSYNEQFFGPGTRLTVL.